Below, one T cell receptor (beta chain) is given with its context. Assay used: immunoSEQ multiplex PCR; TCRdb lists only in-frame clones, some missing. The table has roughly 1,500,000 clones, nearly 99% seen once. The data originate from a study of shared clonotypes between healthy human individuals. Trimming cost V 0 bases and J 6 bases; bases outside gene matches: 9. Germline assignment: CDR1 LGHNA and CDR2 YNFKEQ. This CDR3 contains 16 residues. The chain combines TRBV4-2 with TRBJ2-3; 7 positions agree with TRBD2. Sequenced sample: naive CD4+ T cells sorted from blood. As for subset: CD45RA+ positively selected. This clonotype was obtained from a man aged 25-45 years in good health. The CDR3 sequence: CASSQEGRELRDTQYF. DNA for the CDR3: TGTGCCAGCAGCCAAGAGGGGCGGGAGCTGCGGGATACGCAGTATTTT.